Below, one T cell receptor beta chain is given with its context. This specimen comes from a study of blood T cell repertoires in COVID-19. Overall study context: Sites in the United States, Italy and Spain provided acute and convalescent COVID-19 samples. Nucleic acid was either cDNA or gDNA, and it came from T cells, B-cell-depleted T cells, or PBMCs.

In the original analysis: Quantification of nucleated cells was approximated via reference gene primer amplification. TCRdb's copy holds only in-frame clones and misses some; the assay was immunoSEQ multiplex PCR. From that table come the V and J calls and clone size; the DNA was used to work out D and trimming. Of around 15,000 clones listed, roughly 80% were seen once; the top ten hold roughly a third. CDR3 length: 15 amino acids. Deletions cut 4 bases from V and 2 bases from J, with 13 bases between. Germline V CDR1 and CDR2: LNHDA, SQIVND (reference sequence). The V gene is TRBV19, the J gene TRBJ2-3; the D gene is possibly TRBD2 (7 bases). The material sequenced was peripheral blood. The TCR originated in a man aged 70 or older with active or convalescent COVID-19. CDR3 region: CASSKRGGTTDTQYF. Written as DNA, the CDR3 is TGTGCCAGTAGTAAAAGGGGGGGTACCACAGATACGCAGTATTTT.